The subject of this entry is one T cell receptor beta chain. This entry comes from a study of technical replicates of blood from a few donors. This CDR3 comprises 13 residues. V lost 10 bases and J lost 1, with 10 bases in between. Per germline, CDR1 MNHNS and CDR2 SASEGT. Clones were read by immunoSEQ multiplex PCR, and TCRdb kept only the in-frame ones, dropping some. Of about 13,000 clones in the sample, about 85% were seen once. V gene TRBV6-1 combines with J gene TRBJ2-2; a weak D match, TRBD1 (6 bases). Material for sequencing was PBMCs. The clonotype was recovered from a human donor in good health. The CDR3 sequence: CANEDRNTGELFF. Here the CDR3 DNA reads TGTGCCAATGAGGACAGGAACACCGGGGAGCTGTTTTTT.